The 8 T cell receptor beta chains presented below share a single source sample, sequenced in a study of T cell repertoires in cytomegalovirus infection. TCRdb re-derived calls from the reads in MiXCR, one entry per CDR3 protein. The sample has about 450,000 distinct CDR3 sequences, roughly 30% seen once. The material sequenced was PBMCs. These receptor sequences come from a human donor in good health (CMV status not recorded). Some clones in this sample may be carry-over from other donors' samples.

In this sample, this clonotype turned up many times. The chain recombines TRBV7-2 with TRBJ1-2; no firm D call. Trimming left V 3 bases short and J 5 bases short, with 10 bases between. In germline, CDR1 is SGHTA, CDR2 FQGNSA. CDR3 length equals 13 residues. CDR3 DNA: TGTGCCAGCAGCTTTGGCCAGGATTATGGCTACACCTTC. Its translation: CASSFGQDYGYTF.

This clonotype was observed a handful of times. The chain combines TRBV4-1 with TRBJ1-2; 7 bases agree with TRBD1. V was clipped by 0 bases and J by 6 bases; unmatched bases: 10. Per the germline V gene, CDR1 is MGHRA and CDR2 is YSYEKL. The CDR3 consists of 16 residues. The CDR3 reads CASSQDRPTGAHGYTF. The CDR3 region has the DNA TGCGCCAGCAGCCAAGATAGACCAACAGGGGCGCATGGCTACACCTTC.

This clonotype was detected a few times. The J gene is TRBJ2-1, the V gene TRBV29-1; 14 bases are shared with TRBD2. This CDR3 is built from 17 residues. Losses at the gene ends were 3 bases for V and 0 bases for J; bases not matched to a gene: 4. In germline, CDR1 is SQVTM, CDR2 ANQGSEA. CDR3 loop: CSVEGTSGGDSYNEQFF. Here the CDR3 DNA reads TGCAGCGTTGAGGGGACTAGCGGGGGTGACTCCTACAATGAGCAGTTCTTC.

The rearrangement joins TRBV7-2 to TRBJ1-6; a weak D match, TRBD1 (6 bases). The CDR3 is 16 amino acids. The V gene lost 1 base and the J gene lost 9 bases, with 16 bases spanning the gap. Germline CDR1 SGHTA, CDR2 FQGNSA. The CDR3 reads CASSLVVGGRSSPLHF. CDR3 DNA: TGTGCCAGCAGCTTAGTAGTTGGGGGGCGCAGTTCACCCCTCCACTTT.

The J gene is TRBJ1-1, the V gene TRBV7-9, with D perhaps TRBD1 (6 bases). Trimming took off 8 bases at V and 1 base at J, with 11 bases between the two ends. The CDR3 totals 13 residues. From germline, CDR1 is SEHNR and CDR2 FQNEAQ (reference sequence). The CDR3 DNA is TGTGCCAGCCGCCAACAGGGGAACACTGAAGCTTTCTTT. It codes for CASRQQGNTEAFF.

The V gene is TRBV10-3, the J gene TRBJ2-3; 7 bases are a match to TRBD2. Germline CDR1 reads ENHRY; CDR2 reads SYGVKD. Germline trimming cut 3 bases from V and 0 bases from J; bases unmatched to any gene: 3. The CDR3 is made up of 15 amino acids. DNA of the CDR3: TGTGCCATCAGTGATGTCGGGGGGAGCACAGATACGCAGTATTTT. It is translated as CAISDVGGSTDTQYF.

The rearrangement joins TRBV27 to TRBJ1-1; 7 positions match TRBD1. The CDR3 length is 13 residues. Germline CDR1 is MNHEY and CDR2 is SMNVEV (reference sequence). J gave up 8 bases and V 10 bases, and 13 bases lay outside the gene matches. The CDR3 is CATRMGNRGEAFF. The CDR3 DNA is TGTGCCACCCGGATGGGTAACAGGGGAGAAGCTTTCTTT.

The chain links TRBV29-1 to TRBJ2-5; no firm D call. The CDR3 consists of 12 residues. Germline-derived CDR1 and CDR2 are SQVTM and ANQGSEA. With 4 bases removed from V and 4 bases from J, the gap between germline ends came to 10 bases. The CDR3 DNA reads TGCAGCGTTGTTCTAGAGCGAGAGACCCAGTACTTC. Translation gives CSVVLERETQYF.